These 10 T cell receptor beta chains share one sample of origin, sequenced in a study of blood T cell repertoires in COVID-19. The assay was immunoSEQ multiplex PCR, and TCRdb's table has in-frame clones only and misses some. The sample gives roughly 200,000 clones, over 70% of which show up once; approximately 6.9% is in the top ten. Sequenced: peripheral blood. These receptors all come from a man aged 55 to 70 with acute or convalescent COVID-19.

This rearrangement joins TRBV7-7 to TRBJ2-7, with 8 positions matching TRBD1. CDR3 length: 15 amino acids. Germline V CDR1 and CDR2: SSHAT, FNYEAQ (reference sequence). Germline trimming cut 4 bases from V and 3 bases from J; bases unmatched to any gene: 8. The CDR3 sequence is CASSSGQGTLYEQYF. The CDR3, as DNA: TGTGCCAGCAGCTCCGGACAGGGTACACTCTACGAGCAGTACTTC.

V and J are TRBV24-1 and TRBJ2-1; 13 bases fit TRBD2. V dropped 4 bases and J dropped 8; count of bases not matched to a gene: 7. The CDR3 has 16 amino acids. Germline V lookup: CDR1 KGHDR, CDR2 SFDVKD. CDR3 region: CATSDSGTSGIDEQFF. The CDR3 bases are TGTGCCACCAGTGACTCCGGGACTAGCGGGATCGATGAGCAGTTCTTC.

The chain carries TRBV3-1 (or the pseudogene TRBV3-2) and TRBJ2-1, with 11 positions matching TRBD2. The CDR3 extends over 17 amino acids. Germline CDR1 is LGHDT and CDR2 is YNNKEL (reference sequence). V lost 4 bases and J lost 4; bases outside the gene matches: 9. CDR3 DNA: TGTGCCAGCAGCCCTCCCGGCGGACTAGCGGGTTACAATGAGCAGTTCTTC. Translated: CASSPPGGLAGYNEQFF.

The rearrangement links TRBV7-9 to TRBJ1-5, with a weak D call TRBD1 (5 bases). Germline values: CDR1 SEHNR, CDR2 FQNEAQ (reference sequence). There are 19 residues in the CDR3. Trimming took 4 bases from V and 4 from J, leaving 26 bases between them. The CDR3, as DNA: TGTGCCAGCAGCTCAGGCCCCCGGGGGGGTGGGTTTCTGAATCAGCCCCAGCATTTT. Its translation is CASSSGPRGGGFLNQPQHF.

The genes are TRBV19 and TRBJ1-2; TRBD1 matches at 7 bases. V lost 3 bases, J lost 5 bases, and 3 bases stayed unmatched. The CDR3 runs to 13 residues. CDR1 is LNHDA and CDR2 is SQIVND in the germline V gene (reference sequence). CDR3 DNA sequence: TGTGCCAGTAGTATTGGGACAGTTTATGGCTACACCTTC. As protein: CASSIGTVYGYTF.

This clone was observed a handful of times. The chain links TRBV5-1 to TRBJ2-1; D is unclear. CDR3 length: 11 amino acids. Looked up from germline, CDR1 is SGHRS and CDR2 is YFSETQ. V lost 2 bases and J lost 9, with 6 bases in between. Here the CDR3 reads CASSFSSEQFF. CDR3 nucleotide sequence: TGCGCCAGCAGCTTTAGCAGTGAGCAGTTCTTC. The entire variable domain, with the rest obtained from reference TRBV5-1 and TRBJ2-1, is as follows: KAGVTQTPRYLIKTRGQQVTLSCSPISGHRSVSWYQQTPGQGLQFLFEYFSETQRNKGNFPGRFSGRQFSNSRSEMNVSTLELGDSALYLCASSFSSEQFFGPGTRLTVL.

V gene TRBV4-2 combines with J gene TRBJ1-1; maybe TRBD1 (5 bases). The V end lost 1 base, the J end lost 0 bases, and 12 bases lay between the germline ends. Germline-derived CDR1 and CDR2 are LGHNA and YNFKEQ. The CDR3 runs 16 residues. Here the CDR3 DNA reads TGTGCCAGCAGCCAAGGGATGGGGGGGATGAACACTGAAGCTTTCTTT. Its protein is CASSQGMGGMNTEAFF.

This chain uses TRBV19 with TRBJ2-7; TRBD1 matches 7 bases. Per the germline V gene, CDR1 is LNHDA and CDR2 is SQIVND (reference sequence). CDR3 length equals 14 residues. Unmatched junction bases numbered 10, after V lost 5 bases and J lost 6 bases. The chain's CDR3 is CASSPDRSTAEQYF. CDR3 sequence (DNA): TGTGCCAGTAGTCCGGACAGGTCGACCGCCGAGCAGTACTTC.

The genes are TRBV7-9 and TRBJ2-1; TRBD2 matches 8 bases. Per the germline V gene, CDR1 is SEHNR and CDR2 is FQNEAQ (reference sequence). The CDR3 is made up of 15 amino acids. V gave up 3 bases and J gave up 7 bases; unmatched junction bases: 8. The CDR3 reads CASSFAGGLPNEQFF. CDR3 in DNA: TGTGCCAGCAGCTTTGCGGGAGGCCTACCGAATGAGCAGTTCTTC. Using reference TRBV7-9 and TRBJ2-1 for the parts outside the CDR3, the full variable domain is DTGVSQNPRHKITKRGQNVTFRCDPISEHNRLYWYRQTLGQGPEFLTYFQNEAQLEKSRLLSDRFSAERPKGSFSTLEIQRTEQGDSAMYLCASSFAGGLPNEQFFGPGTRLTVL.

This clone was observed a few times. V usage is TRBV9 and J usage is TRBJ1-1; D remains ambiguous. Germline V gene lookup returns CDR1 SGDLS and CDR2 YYNGEE. V dropped 0 bases and J dropped 0 bases, with 9 bases sitting between them. This CDR3 has 15 amino acids. Here the CDR3 DNA reads TGTGCCAGCAGCGTAGGTGGCGACATGAACACTGAAGCTTTCTTT. Translated: CASSVGGDMNTEAFF. The whole variable domain, remainder taken from reference TRBV9 and TRBJ1-1, is DSGVTQTPKHLITATGQRVTLRCSPRSGDLSVYWYQQSLDQGLQFLIQYYNGEERAKGNILERFSAQQFPDLHSELNLSSLELGDSALYFCASSVGGDMNTEAFFGQGTRLTVV.